What follows are 18 T cell receptor beta chains derived from one specimen sequenced in a study of regulatory T cells in long-lasting Graves disease. Building of the TCR beta libraries involved iRepertoire HTBI primers and Arm-PCR of CDR3 regions. In TCRdb, the multiplex PCR reads were re-called with MiXCR into one record per CDR3 protein. The sample yields 400,000 to 450,000 distinct CDR3 sequences, about 20% seen once. Documented time point: persistent/refractory GD, antithyroid drugs over 5 years with positive TRAb. RNA from PBMCs was the source of the TCR library. Sequenced here: peripheral blood mononuclear cells (PBMCs), sampled when the disease was refractory, from a patient treated with antithyroid drugs. These receptors all come from a female donor with Graves disease.

The J gene is TRBJ2-7, the V gene TRBV5-6; 8 bases match TRBD1. The CDR3 consists of 15 residues. CDR1 SGHDT and CDR2 YYEEEE come from the germline V gene. J lost 2 bases, V lost 2 bases, and 6 bases had no gene match. In nucleotides, the CDR3 is TGTGCCAGCAGCTTTCAGTGGGACAGGACCTACGAGCAGTACTTC. Translated: CASSFQWDRTYEQYF.

In its sample, this clonotype was seen a few times. This chain joins TRBV2 and TRBJ1-6, with a tentative D call TRBD1 (6 bases). V gave up 9 bases and J gave up 0 bases, with 12 bases separating them. Germline V gene data show CDR1 as SNHLY and CDR2 as FYNNEI. The CDR3 contains 15 residues. The CDR3 nucleotides read TGTGCCAGGACCACAGGGAGCTCCTATAATTCACCCCTCCACTTT. This sequence encodes CARTTGSSYNSPLHF.

A single count supports this clonotype. The chain links TRBV5-1 to TRBJ1-1; TRBD1 is a possible D gene (6 bases). Germline-derived CDR1 and CDR2 are SGHRS and YFSETQ. V was trimmed by 2 bases and J by 0 bases, leaving 11 bases between them. CDR3 size: 15 residues. For the CDR3, the DNA is TGCGCCAGCAGCTTACCAGGGGTCATGAACACTGAAGCTTTCTTT. Its protein product is CASSLPGVMNTEAFF.

The chain has TRBV7-9 and TRBJ2-2; D may correspond to TRBD1 or TRBD2 (5 bases each). V was shortened by 5 bases and J by 7 bases, with 14 bases between the two germline ends. The CDR3 is 14 amino acids. Germline V gene sequence: CDR1 SEHNR, CDR2 FQNEAQ (reference sequence). CDR3 bases: TGTGCCAGCAGCCGGGACCCCCAGGGCGGGGAGCTGTTTTTT. It specifies CASSRDPQGGELFF.

In its sample, this clonotype was seen many times. The rearrangement uses TRBV6-2 or TRBV6-3 and TRBJ2-4, with TRBD2 identical over 11 bases. The germline V gene has CDR1 MNHEY and CDR2 SVGEGT. This CDR3 contains 14 residues. Trimming cost V 8 bases and J 5 bases; bases outside gene matches: 5. CDR3 DNA: TGTGCCAGCCGAGGGACTAGCGGTGAAAACATTCAGTACTTC. Translating it yields CASRGTSGENIQYF.

This clonotype was picked up many times. V usage is TRBV12-3 or TRBV12-4 and J usage is TRBJ1-1; TRBD1 might be the D (5 bases). The CDR3 is made up of 15 amino acids. Trimming pared 7 bases from V and 0 bases from J, leaving 15 bases between. CDR3 sequence: CASIFSRQMNTEAFF. CDR3 nucleotides: TGTGCCAGCATCTTTTCGAGACAGATGAACACTGAAGCTTTCTTT.

A word on this clonotype: Given the absence of the conserved phenylalanine or tryptophan at the CDR3 end, a read error is likely. This chain links TRBV14 with TRBJ1-2; maybe TRBD1 (6 bases). V was clipped by 3 bases and J by 3 bases, with 8 bases between them. The length of the CDR3 is 13 residues. From germline, CDR1 is SGHDN and CDR2 FVKESK. DNA for the CDR3: TGTGCCAGCAGCCAGAGACAGGACTATGGCTACACCCTC. This codes for CASSQRQDYGYTL.

This clonotype has just a few counts. The chain employs TRBV6-1 and TRBJ1-2, with 8 bases aligning to TRBD1. Germline loops: CDR1 MNHNS, CDR2 SASEGT. CDR3 length equals 12 residues. The V and J ends lost 6 bases and 7 bases, in that order; junction bases with no gene match: 4. In DNA, the CDR3 is TGTGCCAGCAGCCGACAGGGGAGTGGCTACACCTTC. Translation: CASSRQGSGYTF.

This chain links TRBV29-1 with TRBJ2-5; TRBD1 matches 7 bases. This CDR3 contains 12 residues. CDR1 SQVTM and CDR2 ANQGSEA come from the germline V gene. V lost 7 bases, J lost 2 bases, and 4 bases stayed unmatched. The CDR3 loop is CSAGQAQETQYF. CDR3 DNA: TGCAGCGCCGGACAGGCGCAAGAGACCCAGTACTTC.

This clonotype was seen repeatedly, ten times or more. V gene TRBV28 combines with J gene TRBJ2-7; 12 bases match TRBD2. Germline CDR1 MDHEN, CDR2 SYDVKM. The CDR3 totals 17 residues. The ends lost 5 bases at V and 6 bases at J; junction bases unmatched: 14. CDR3 sequence reads: CASSPPLLAGGPIEQYF. The DNA for the CDR3 is TGTGCCAGCAGTCCCCCCCTACTAGCGGGAGGCCCAATCGAGCAGTACTTC. Full variable domain (missing parts from reference TRBV28 and TRBJ2-7): DVKVTQSSRYLVKRTGEKVFLECVQDMDHENMFWYRQDPGLGLRLIYFSYDVKMKEKGDIPEGYSVSREKKERFSLILESASTNQTSMYLCASSPPLLAGGPIEQYFGPGTRLTVT.

This clonotype came up a few times. The chain uses TRBV6-1 and TRBJ2-2; D not resolved. The CDR3 has 14 residues. Germline loops: CDR1 MNHNS, CDR2 SASEGT. Trimming removed 5 bases at V and 3 bases at J, with 10 bases between. The CDR3 DNA follows: TGTGCCAGCAGTACCCTCCAAGACACCGGGGAGCTGTTTTTT. Protein product: CASSTLQDTGELFF.

This clonotype has at least ten counts. The chain links TRBV28 to TRBJ1-2, with 9 bases aligning to TRBD1. CDR1 is MDHEN and CDR2 is SYDVKM in the germline V gene. With V trimmed by 5 bases and J by 5 bases, 6 bases remained unmatched. The CDR3 runs to 14 residues. CDR3 in amino acids: CASSTHDRGYGYTF. DNA of the CDR3: TGTGCCAGCAGTACCCACGACAGGGGGTATGGCTACACCTTC.

DNA of the CDR3: TGTGCCAGCAGTTATCAGGGGGCGTCCTACGAGCAGTACTTC. This encodes CASSYQGASYEQYF. The chain links TRBV27 to TRBJ2-7; 8 positions agree with TRBD1. V shed 4 bases, J shed 1 base, and the junction held 3 bases outside the gene matches. This CDR3 has 14 amino acids. Germline V gene data show CDR1 as MNHEY and CDR2 as SMNVEV (reference sequence).

The DNA of the CDR3 is TGCAGTGCAGACATGGGAAAAACTGAAGCTTTCTTT. This translates into CSADMGKTEAFF. V is TRBV20-1 and J is TRBJ1-1, with no clear D. Per germline, CDR1 DFQATT and CDR2 SNEGSKA (reference sequence). Between the trimmed V and J ends, which lost 6 bases and 5 bases, there was a span of 13 bases. This CDR3 contains 12 residues.

This sequence joins TRBV7-2 and TRBJ2-7, with 7 bases matching TRBD2. CDR1 is SGHTA and CDR2 is FQGNSA in the germline V gene. The ends lost 7 bases at V and 2 bases at J; junction bases unmatched: 8. CDR3 length: 14 residues. The CDR3 nucleotides are TGTGCCAGCATCCCGGGGGGTGGCCCCTACGAGCAGTACTTC. Protein: CASIPGGGPYEQYF.

There are many counts of this clonotype. The V call is TRBV29-1, the J call TRBJ2-5, with D unresolved. The CDR3 consists of 12 residues. Germline values: CDR1 SQVTM, CDR2 ANQGSEA. Trimming cost V 5 bases and J 4 bases, with 11 bases left between them. CDR3 residues: CSVRLPPETQYF. In nucleotides, the CDR3 is TGCAGCGTTAGATTACCCCCAGAGACCCAGTACTTC.

This clonotype was recorded a few times. The V and J genes are TRBV5-1 and TRBJ2-5, with 7 nucleotides matching TRBD1. The J segment lost 3 bases and the V segment lost 7 bases, leaving 6 bases of the junction unmatched. From germline, CDR1 is SGHRS and CDR2 YFSETQ. The CDR3 is made up of 13 amino acids. In nucleotides, the CDR3 is TGCGCCAGCGGGGGACAGCCTAAAGAGACCCAGTACTTC. Protein sequence: CASGGQPKETQYF. The entire variable domain, with the rest obtained from reference TRBV5-1 and TRBJ2-5, is as follows: KAGVTQTPRYLIKTRGQQVTLSCSPISGHRSVSWYQQTPGQGLQFLFEYFSETQRNKGNFPGRFSGRQFSNSRSEMNVSTLELGDSALYLCASGGQPKETQYFGPGTRLLVL.

This clonotype has more than one count but fewer than ten. The V gene is TRBV13, the J gene TRBJ2-7, with D perhaps matching TRBD2 (6 bases). Germline V gene sequence: CDR1 PRHDT, CDR2 FYEKMQ (reference sequence). V was cut by 6 bases and J by 0 bases, with 15 bases left in between. The CDR3 is 15 amino acids. Written as DNA, the CDR3 is TGTGCCAGCAGTTCCAGCGGGTTAAGCTCCTACGAGCAGTACTTC. Translation gives CASSSSGLSSYEQYF. Full variable domain (missing parts from reference TRBV13 and TRBJ2-7): AAGVIQSPRHLIKEKRETATLKCYPIPRHDTVYWYQQGPGQDPQFLISFYEKMQSDKGSIPDRFSAQQFSDYHSELNMSSLELGDSALYFCASSSSGLSSYEQYFGPGTRLTVT.